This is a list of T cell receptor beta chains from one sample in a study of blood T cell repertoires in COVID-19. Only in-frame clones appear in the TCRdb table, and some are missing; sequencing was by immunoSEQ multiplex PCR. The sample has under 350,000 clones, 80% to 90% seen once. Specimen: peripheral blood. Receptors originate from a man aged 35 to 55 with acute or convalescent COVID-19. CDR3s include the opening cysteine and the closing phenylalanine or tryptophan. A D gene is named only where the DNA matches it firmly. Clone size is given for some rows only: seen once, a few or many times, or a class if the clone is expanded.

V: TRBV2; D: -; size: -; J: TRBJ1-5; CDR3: CASRMMEGNQPQHF; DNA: TGTGCCAGCAGAATGATGGAGGGCAATCAGCCCCAGCATTTT
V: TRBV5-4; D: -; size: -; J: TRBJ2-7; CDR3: CASSTDYSYEQYF; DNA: TGTGCCAGCAGCACGGACTACTCCTACGAGCAGTACTTC
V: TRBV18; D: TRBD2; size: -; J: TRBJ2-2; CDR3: CASSQSAGGGELFF; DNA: TGTGCCAGCTCTCAAAGCGCGGGAGGCGGGGAGCTGTTTTTT
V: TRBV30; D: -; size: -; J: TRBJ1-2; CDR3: CAGGASRGYTF; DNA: TGTGCCGGCGGGGCATCCCGGGGCTACACCTTC
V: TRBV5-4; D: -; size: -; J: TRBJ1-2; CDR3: CAGHGGNYGYTF; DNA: TGTGCCGGTCACGGGGGGAACTATGGCTACACCTTC
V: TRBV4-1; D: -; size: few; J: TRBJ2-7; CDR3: CASSQDDTATYEQYF; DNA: TGCGCCAGCAGCCAAGATGACACAGCCACCTACGAGCAGTACTTC
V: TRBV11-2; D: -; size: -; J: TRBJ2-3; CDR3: CASSLSGTYTDTQYF; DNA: TGTGCCAGCAGCTTGAGCGGAACCTACACAGATACGCAGTATTTT
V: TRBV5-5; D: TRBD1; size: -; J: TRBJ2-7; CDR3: CASSLEVGTGGYEQYF; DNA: TGTGCCAGCAGCTTGGAGGTGGGGACAGGGGGTTACGAGCAGTACTTC
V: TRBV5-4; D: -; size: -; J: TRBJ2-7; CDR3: CASSSRQAKSYEQYF; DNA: TGTGCCAGCAGCTCCCGACAGGCCAAATCCTACGAGCAGTACTTC
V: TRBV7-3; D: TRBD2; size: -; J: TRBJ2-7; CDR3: CASSPGLAAEQYF; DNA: TGTGCCAGCAGCCCCGGACTAGCGGCCGAGCAGTACTTC
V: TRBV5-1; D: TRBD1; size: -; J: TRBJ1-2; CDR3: CASSFTRDRGGYTF; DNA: TGCGCCAGCAGCTTCACCCGGGACAGGGGGGGCTACACCTTC
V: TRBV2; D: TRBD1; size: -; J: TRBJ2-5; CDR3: CASSRQGQETQYF; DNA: TGTGCCAGCAGTCGACAGGGCCAAGAGACCCAGTACTTC
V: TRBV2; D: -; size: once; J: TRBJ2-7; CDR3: CASSEYGGGEQYF; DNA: TGTGCCAGCAGTGAGTACGGGGGAGGCGAGCAGTACTTC
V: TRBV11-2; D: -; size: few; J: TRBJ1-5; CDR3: CASSLGNSNQPQHF; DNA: TGTGCCAGCAGCTTAGGTAATAGCAATCAGCCCCAGCATTTT
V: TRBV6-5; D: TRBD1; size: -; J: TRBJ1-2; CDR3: CASRPGQGIYGYTF; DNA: TGTGCCAGCAGGCCGGGACAGGGGATCTATGGCTACACCTTC
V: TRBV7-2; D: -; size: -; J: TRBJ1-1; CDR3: CASSPSTANTEAFF; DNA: TGTGCCAGCAGCCCCTCGACAGCGAACACTGAAGCTTTCTTT
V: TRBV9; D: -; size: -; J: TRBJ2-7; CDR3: CASSPRVSSYEQYF; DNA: TGTGCCAGCAGCCCGCGGGTGAGCTCCTACGAGCAGTACTTC
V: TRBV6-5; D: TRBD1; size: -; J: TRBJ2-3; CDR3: CASRDRGPDTQYF; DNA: TGTGCCAGCCGGGACAGGGGGCCAGATACGCAGTATTTT
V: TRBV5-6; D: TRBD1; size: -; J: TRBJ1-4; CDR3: CASSIMTGPREKLFF; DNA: TGTGCCAGCAGTATCATGACAGGGCCCCGGGAAAAACTGTTTTTT
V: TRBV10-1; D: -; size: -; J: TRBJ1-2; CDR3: CASSESRSVGGYTF; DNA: TGCGCCAGCAGTGAGTCGCGGTCAGTTGGAGGCTACACCTTC
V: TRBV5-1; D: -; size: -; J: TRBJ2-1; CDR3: CASSWRAGTSYNEQFF; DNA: TGCGCCAGCAGCTGGCGGGCGGGGACCTCCTACAATGAGCAGTTCTTC
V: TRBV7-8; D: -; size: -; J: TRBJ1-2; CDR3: CASSLVPVYGYTF; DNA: TGTGCCAGCAGCTTAGTGCCAGTTTATGGCTACACCTTC
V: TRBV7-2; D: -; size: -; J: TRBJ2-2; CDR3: CASSPVNTGELFF; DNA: TGTGCCAGCAGCCCCGTTAACACCGGGGAGCTGTTTTTT
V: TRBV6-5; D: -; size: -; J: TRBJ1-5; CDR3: CASSRRDVHQPQHF; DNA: TGTGCCAGCAGTCGCCGGGATGTTCATCAGCCCCAGCATTTT